The next 4 T cell receptor beta chains were all read from a single sample in a study of blood T cell repertoires in COVID-19. This table comes from immunoSEQ multiplex PCR, and its TCRdb copy is limited to in-frame clones, with some not included. The sample holds about 85,000 clones, 80% to 85% seen once. The sample was peripheral blood. The origin of the receptors is a man aged 55-75 years with acute or convalescent COVID-19.

The chain uses TRBV29-1 and TRBJ2-3; 9 bases align to TRBD2. The V gene's germline CDR1 is SQVTM and CDR2 ANQGSEA. The CDR3 is 16 residues long. J was trimmed by 1 base and V by 6 bases; bases with no gene match: 11. CDR3 in amino acids: CSVVPGTSSGTDTQYF. The CDR3 DNA is TGCAGCGTGGTTCCCGGGACTAGCTCTGGCACAGATACGCAGTATTTT.

J is TRBJ1-1 and V is TRBV27, with D perhaps TRBD1 (6 bases). Trimming removed 0 bases at V and 4 bases at J, with 12 bases between. The CDR3 has 15 residues. Germline-derived CDR1 and CDR2 are MNHEY and SMNVEV (reference sequence). The CDR3 is CASSLSAGQSTEAFF. The DNA of the CDR3 is TGTGCCAGCAGTTTATCGGCTGGACAGAGCACTGAAGCTTTCTTT.

The V and J genes are TRBV24-1 and TRBJ1-2, with D unresolved. The CDR3 sequence is 13 residues long. V was cut by 5 bases and J by 4 bases, with 10 bases left in between. From germline, CDR1 is KGHDR and CDR2 SFDVKD. The CDR3 is CATSVEGGYGYTF. The CDR3, as DNA: TGTGCCACCAGTGTAGAGGGCGGCTATGGCTACACCTTC.

The J gene is TRBJ1-1, the V gene TRBV30, with D uncertain. The CDR3 extends over 13 amino acids. The V end lost 2 bases, the J end lost 1 base, and 8 bases lay between the germline ends. Germline lookup yields CDR1 GTSNPN and CDR2 SVGIG (reference sequence). DNA of the CDR3: TGTGCCTGGAGTAAACATTCGAACACTGAAGCTTTCTTT. It yields the protein CAWSKHSNTEAFF.